This T cell receptor beta chain appears in the sequencing data of a study of a mutant IDH1 vaccine in newly diagnosed glioma (dated by TCRdb to the early 2020s). For the study in its entirety: Eight vaccinations were administered to patients in weeks 1, 3, 5, 7, 11, 15, 19 and 23, corresponding to visits V03 through V10. Peripheral blood was collected at six visits: V03 (baseline), V05, V07, V10, V12 and V13. The roughly 33 treated patients were roughly 62% male and around 40% female, with a mean age of about 38 years. Longitudinal TCRB deep sequencing was done for some 26 treated patients, wherever samples were available for exploratory analyses. Vaccination started 4-6 weeks after radiotherapy alone, or was given together with temozolomide cycles in the groups whose treatment included chemotherapy. Before enrollment, patients had received standard therapy of radiotherapy alone, temozolomide alone, or radiochemotherapy with temozolomide; most received the combination. What the work shows at the level of the full study, not this receptor alone: According to the authors, sample limitations meant that analyses of patient blood samples could not be reproduced. Immune responses induced by the vaccine were seen in 90% to 95% of patients across multiple MHC alleles. Pseudoprogression seemed to be unrelated to changes in the top peripheral T cell clonotypes found by TCRB sequencing. Availability determined which PBMC samples were chosen for TCRB deep sequencing.

The time point label for this specimen denotes: week 11, during vaccination. Every vaccine dose consisted of 300 ug of a 20-mer mutant IDH1 peptide in Montanide, administered subcutaneously together with topical imiquimod. All donors had newly diagnosed IDH1-mutant astrocytomas of WHO grade 3 or 4 that showed loss of nuclear ATRX. The samples were drawn from NOA16, a multicentre, single-arm, open-label phase I trial in Germany that tested a mutant IDH1 peptide vaccine in humans for the first time. Genomic DNA for TCRB sequencing was isolated from EDTA blood with the DNeasy Blood and Tissue Kit. Trimming accounts for 0 bases at V and 3 bases at J, while the number of junction bases matched to no gene is 1. Counted from cysteine to phenylalanine, this CDR3 has 15 amino acids. The sequence is cut down to CDR3 DNA, 45 bases in frame from base 1. The germline V gene encodes CDR1 MGHRA and CDR2 YSYEKL.

Receptor amplification or capture employed the immunoSEQ multiplex PCR assay. Rearranged TCR beta chain sequences were amplified using the hsTCRB Kit according to the manufacturer's protocol. Sequencing of TCRB libraries was carried out on an Illumina MiSeq. In the authors' own workflow: The kit vendor's proprietary platform handled demultiplexing, trimming and gene mapping. TCRdb limited this immuneACCESS table to in-frame rearrangements with V and J called. A share of clones is missing; checked studies link under half to unresolved V genes, and the rest is unexplained. The V and J calls and clone size come from that table; D and trimming were worked out from the DNA. This sample comprises around 100,000 clones, roughly nine tenths of them detected only once. The top ten hold 0.5% to 0.65% of the sample. Concerning this clone itself: The antigen this receptor binds is unknown. Base-call qualities are not available, and no considerably larger clone is one nucleotide away.

This TCR was recovered from a woman in her forties or fifties with glioma. The V gene is TRBV4-1 and the J gene is TRBJ2-7; a stretch of 11 junction bases matches TRBD2. Sequencing used PBMCs, obtained from a glioma patient whose treatment included an IDH1 peptide vaccine. The CDR3 is CASSQETSGSYEQYF. The base sequence is TGCGCCAGCAGCCAAGAAACTAGCGGGAGCTACGAGCAGTACTTC.